This TCR beta chain came from a study of T cells in narcolepsy. Study context: Enrolled donors included narcolepsy type 1 or type 2 patients and healthy controls. Findings and limits, study-wide: Some memory CD4+ repertoires had no autoreactive clone sequences. Autoreactive HCRT-specific and TRIB2-specific clonotypes were marked in same-patient CSF-versus-blood CD4+ comparisons. Blood of same and different patients, but not healthy controls, reportedly held recurring autoreactive clonotypes.

On this clone: The antigen remains undetermined.

V shed 5 bases and J 1 base; nucleotides not matched to a gene: 5. CDR3 length: 15 residues. Germline V CDR1 and CDR2: MGHDK, SYGVNS. Sequencing used immunoSEQ multiplex PCR; TCRdb keeps in-frame clones, though not all of them. The table lists 28,000 or so clones, around nine tenths of them singletons. V is TRBV25-1 and J is TRBJ2-3, with 8 bases matching TRBD2. The receptor was derived from a human donor with narcolepsy. Sequencing was done on a sample of CD45RA- memory CD4+ T cells from PBMCs. Here the CDR3 reads CASSQASGRTDTQYF. The CDR3, as DNA: TGTGCCAGCAGTCAGGCTAGCGGGCGCACAGATACGCAGTATTTT.